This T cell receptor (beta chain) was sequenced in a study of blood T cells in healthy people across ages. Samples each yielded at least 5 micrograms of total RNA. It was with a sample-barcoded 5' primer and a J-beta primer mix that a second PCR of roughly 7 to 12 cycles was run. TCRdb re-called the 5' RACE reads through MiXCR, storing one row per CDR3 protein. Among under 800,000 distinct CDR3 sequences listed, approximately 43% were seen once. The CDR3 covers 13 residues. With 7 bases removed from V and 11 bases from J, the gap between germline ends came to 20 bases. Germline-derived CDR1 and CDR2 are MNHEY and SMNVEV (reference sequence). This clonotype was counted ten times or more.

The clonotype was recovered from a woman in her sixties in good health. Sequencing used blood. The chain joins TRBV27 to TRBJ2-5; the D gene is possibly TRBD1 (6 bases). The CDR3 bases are TGTGCCAGCACCTCGGGACACGGACTCCAGCAGTACTTC. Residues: CASTSGHGLQQYF.